Sequencing of this T cell receptor beta chain was carried out in a study of T cell responses to AZD1222 COVID-19 vaccine. This clone occurred once. As yet, its antigen is unknown. Libraries were prepared by immunoSEQ multiplex PCR; TCRdb keeps only in-frame clonotypes and omits some of them. The table includes more than 95,000 clones, 89% detected once. Findings and caveats of the study: Spike-wide vaccine-associated CD4 TCRs dominated at 160-218 and 743-854.

The CDR3 length is 16 residues. CDR1 and CDR2 from the germline V gene are MNHNY and SVGAGI (reference sequence). V lost 6 bases to trimming and J lost 8 bases; unmatched junction nucleotides: 11. This chain joins TRBV6-6 and TRBJ1-4, with 11 bases matching TRBD1. The source was peripheral blood, collected on day 0 of AZD1222 vaccination. The TCR sequence derives from an adult in good health. In nucleotides, the CDR3 is TGTGCCAGCAGACTGGGGACAGGGGGTAGACAGGAAAAACTGTTTTTT. Encoded protein: CASRLGTGGRQEKLFF.